Described below is a single T cell receptor (beta chain) sequence and its context. The antigen is unknown. Germline-derived CDR1 and CDR2 are DFQATT and SNEGSKA (reference sequence). The CDR3 sequence is 15 residues long. Incorporated into the TCR beta cDNA libraries were unique molecular identifiers, which served to reduce PCR and sequencing biases. TCRdb independently ran MiXCR on the PCR reads; one entry per CDR3 protein. Of 500,000 to 600,000 distinct CDR3 sequences in the sample, roughly 45% were seen once. This entry comes from a study of post-analysis software for immune sequencing data. About the study: Several disease courses (relapsing-remitting, secondary progressive and progressive-relapsing) of multiple sclerosis were included.

Study findings and constraints: A few TRBV segments occurring more often in patients than controls included TRBV5-6, TRBV5-1 and TRBV20-1. Same-batch preparations were strongly co-clustered by F measure. Controls showed significantly higher normalized Chao1 diversity than did multiple sclerosis patients.

The receptor was isolated from a girl under 18 with multiple sclerosis. The sample was blood. The genes are TRBV20-1 and TRBJ2-7, with 9 bases identical to TRBD2. The DNA end lines up better with TRBJ2-5; the J call may be wrong. The CDR3 is CSATLLAGLSETQYF. As DNA, the CDR3 is TGCAGTGCCACGTTGCTAGCGGGATTGTCGGAGACCCAGTACTTC.